The rows below give T cell receptor beta chains drawn from one sample of a study of T cells after yellow fever vaccination. TCRdb passed the 5' RACE reads through MiXCR, listing each CDR3 protein once. The sample records about 16,000 distinct CDR3 sequences, about 4.1% being singletons. The sample was PBMCs, either bulk or a sorted T-cell subset (CD4+, CD8+, memory, or dextramer-sorted; not recorded which), taken 15 days after the yellow fever booster vaccination. The receptors were sampled from a man younger than 40 who received the YFV17D yellow fever vaccine. Each CDR3 is given with its conserved first and last residue. Fields, in order: V gene, CDR3 length, D gene, clone size, J gene, CDR3 protein, CDR3 DNA. A D gene is named only where the DNA matches it firmly. Some rows have no size entry. The others give once, few or many, or a class for an expanded clone.

TRBV27,11,.,medium-sized,TRBJ2-1,CASSWGNEQFF,TGTGCCAGCAGTTGGGGGAATGAGCAGTTCTTC
TRBV12-3/TRBV12-4,14,TRBD1,many,TRBJ2-3,CASRRQGLTDTQYF,TGTGCCAGCAGACGACAGGGTTTGACAGATACGCAGTATTTT
TRBV24-1,12,.,many,TRBJ2-2,CATMVETGELFF,TGTGCCACCATGGTTGAGACCGGGGAGCTGTTTTTT
TRBV15,16,TRBD2,many,TRBJ2-1,CATSRESGGAQGEQFF,TGTGCCACCAGCAGAGAGAGCGGGGGGGCCCAGGGCGAGCAGTTCTTC
TRBV20-1,14,TRBD2,many,TRBJ2-3,CSAPVVAGPYTQYF,TGCAGTGCCCCCGTGGTAGCGGGACCCTATACGCAGTATTTT
TRBV6-5,13,.,many,TRBJ1-1,CASSAKENTEAFF,TGTGCCAGCAGCGCTAAGGAGAACACTGAAGCTTTCTTT
TRBV25-1,14,.,many,TRBJ2-5,CASLGGGGGETQYF,TGTGCCAGCTTGGGGGGCGGAGGTGGCGAGACCCAGTACTTC
TRBV6-5,13,.,many,TRBJ2-5,CASKTGTKETQYF,TGTGCCAGCAAAACCGGGACAAAAGAGACCCAGTACTTC
TRBV6-5,18,TRBD2,many,TRBJ2-4,CASRSTSGSNGAKNIQYF,TGTGCCAGCAGATCGACTAGCGGGAGTAATGGGGCCAAAAACATTCAGTACTTC
TRBV5-1,16,TRBD2,many,TRBJ2-3,CASSAGTSAFTDTQYF,TGCGCCAGCAGCGCCGGGACTAGCGCTTTCACAGATACGCAGTATTTT
TRBV6-1,13,.,many,TRBJ2-5,CASSPGQWETQYF,TGTGCCAGCAGTCCCGGACAGTGGGAGACCCAGTACTTC
TRBV7-3,14,.,.,TRBJ2-2,CASSHGMDTGELFF,TGTGCCAGCAGTCACGGGATGGACACCGGGGAGCTGTTTTTT
TRBV18,13,.,many,TRBJ1-1,CASSPDSGTEAFF,TGTGCCAGCTCGCCAGACTCGGGCACTGAAGCTTTCTTT
TRBV3-1,12,.,medium-sized,TRBJ1-5,CASSLGDQPQHF,TGTGCCAGCAGCTTAGGGGACCAGCCCCAGCATTTT
TRBV3-1,16,.,many,TRBJ2-4,CASSQVEGTRGNIQYF,TGTGCCAGCAGCCAAGTGGAGGGGACCCGGGGAAACATTCAGTACTTC
TRBV6-5,9,.,few,TRBJ2-3,CASRHTQYF,TGTGCCAGCAGACATACGCAGTATTTT
TRBV18,12,TRBD1,many,TRBJ1-2,CASSGQVHGYTF,TGTGCCAGCTCCGGACAGGTTCATGGCTACACCTTC
TRBV20-1,14,TRBD2,medium-sized,TRBJ2-1,CSAFGTSGSNEQFF,TGCAGTGCTTTCGGGACTAGCGGGAGTAATGAGCAGTTCTTC
TRBV27,12,.,many,TRBJ2-7,CASSPSPYEQYF,TGTGCCAGCAGTCCAAGCCCCTACGAGCAGTACTTC
TRBV13,15,TRBD1,many,TRBJ2-7,CASSPRTGGSYEQYF,TGTGCCAGCAGCCCCCGGACAGGGGGGTCCTACGAGCAGTACTTC
TRBV28,13,.,many,TRBJ2-7,CASSGREEYEQYF,TGTGCCAGCAGCGGCCGGGAAGAATACGAGCAGTACTTC
TRBV7-2,15,TRBD2,many,TRBJ2-5,CASSLLAAPQETQYF,TGTGCCAGCAGCTTACTAGCGGCTCCCCAAGAGACCCAGTACTTC
TRBV5-1,14,TRBD1,many,TRBJ2-3,CASSATGGGDTQYF,TGCGCCAGCAGCGCTACAGGGGGTGGAGATACGCAGTATTTT
TRBV29-1,13,.,many,TRBJ2-2,CSVVFQNTGELFF,TGCAGCGTTGTTTTCCAAAACACCGGGGAGCTGTTTTTT